This TCR beta chain is drawn from a study of naive and memory T cell subsets. Both TRBC1 and TRBC2 were covered by a beta constant-region primer of two equimolar oligonucleotides. Nested alpha and beta constant-region primers with the SP2 primer drove four PCR rounds on ligated cDNA. TCRdb used MiXCR to reprocess the UMI-ligation and nested PCR reads, holding one entry per CDR3 protein. The sample shows about 82,000 distinct CDR3 sequences, roughly 9.2% of them seen only once. This clonotype was picked up many times. Its antigen is still unknown. Findings and caveats of the study: Naive repertoires, especially CD8, held a few larger clonotypes, possibly memory cells re-expressing CD45RA.

Trimming left V 3 bases short and J 6 bases short, with 14 bases between. The CDR3 totals 15 residues. CDR1 is LGHNA and CDR2 is YNFKEQ in the germline V gene. The chain joins TRBV4-2 to TRBJ2-2, with D perhaps being TRBD1 or TRBD2 (5 bases each). The clonotype comes from a human donor in good health. Sequences were obtained from naive CD8+ T cells from blood. The CDR3 nucleotides are TGTGCCAGCAGCCATATCCAGGGAGAGGCCGGGGAGCTGTTTTTT. This encodes CASSHIQGEAGELFF.